These T cell receptor beta chains were read from a single sample in a study of patients and donors after allogeneic stem cell transplantation. TCRdb redid the calling of the RT-PCR reads with MiXCR, one entry per CDR3 protein. The data show over 150,000 distinct CDR3 sequences, with around 28% seen just once and around 3.2% held by the top ten. The specimen was blood, either unsorted or a sorted T cell fraction (not recorded which). Receptor source: a human donor who was either an allogeneic HSCT recipient or a stem cell or donor lymphocyte infusion donor (not recorded which). It is not recorded whose cells these are; they may come from a transplant donor. CDR3s include the opening cysteine and the closing phenylalanine or tryptophan. A D gene is named only where the DNA matches it firmly. Rows give clone size only sometimes, using once, few, many, or a class for an expanded clone.

>TRBJ2-7|.|TRBV10-3|.
TGTGCCATCAGTGTTGGGGTCAAGGACTACGAGCAGTACTTC
CAISVGVKDYEQYF
>TRBJ2-2|.|TRBV21-1|.
TGTGCCAGCAGCAACCGACAGGGGATTGATTCCGGGGAGCTGTTTTTT
CASSNRQGIDSGELFF
>TRBJ2-1|TRBD1|TRBV7-9|.
TGTGCCAGCAGCCACCGGGACAGGGTAATCAATGAGCAGTTCTTC
CASSHRDRVINEQFF
>TRBJ2-4|TRBD2|TRBV27|.
TGTGCCAGCAGATTCCAGGGAGGGAACATTCAGTACTTC
CASRFQGGNIQYF
>TRBJ2-7|.|TRBV12-3/TRBV12-4|few
TGTGCCAGCAGATCCGGGACTGACCTTTACGAGCAGTACTTC
CASRSGTDLYEQYF
>TRBJ2-2|.|TRBV25-1|.
TGTGCCAGCAGTGAAGGCCTACCCGGGGAGCTGTTTTTT
CASSEGLPGELFF
>TRBJ1-5|.|TRBV6-6|.
TGTGCCAGCAGTTATGTCAGGGGCCCACAACAGCCCCAGCATTTT
CASSYVRGPQQPQHF
>TRBJ2-7|.|TRBV7-9|.
TGTGCCAGCAGCCGAAACCACTACGAGCAGTACTTC
CASSRNHYEQYF
>TRBJ1-1|TRBD1|TRBV6-2/TRBV6-3|few
TGTGCCAGCAGTTATCGGGACAGGAACACTGAAGCTTTCTTT
CASSYRDRNTEAFF
>TRBJ2-1|TRBD2|TRBV6-6|.
TGTGCCAGCAGTCCCCTGGGACTACCTTACAATGAGCAGTTCTTC
CASSPLGLPYNEQFF
>TRBJ1-5|.|TRBV5-1|few
TGCGCCAGCAGCCCTGGGTCCCCACCTAATCAGCCCCAGCATTTT
CASSPGSPPNQPQHF
>TRBJ2-7|TRBD2|TRBV15|.
TGTGCCACCAGCAGACAACCGGGACTAGGAGACTACGAGCAGTACTTC
CATSRQPGLGDYEQYF
>TRBJ2-7|TRBD1|TRBV5-1|.
TGCGCCAGCAGCGATATAACAGGGGGCTACGAGCAGTACTTC
CASSDITGGYEQYF
>TRBJ2-5|.|TRBV12-3/TRBV12-4|.
TGTGCCAGCAGCCCCGGATCACGGTCGACCCAGTACTTC
CASSPGSRSTQYF
>TRBJ1-5|.|TRBV29-1|many
TGCAGCGTGAGGGACATAAATCAGCCCCAGCATTTT
CSVRDINQPQHF
>TRBJ2-5|TRBD1|TRBV29-1|.
TGCAGCGGATCGGGACAGGACCAAGAGACCCAGTACTTC
CSGSGQDQETQYF
>TRBJ2-5|.|TRBV7-9|few
TGTGCCAGCAGCCATCCGGACATCGATCAAGAGACCCAGTACTTC
CASSHPDIDQETQYF
>TRBJ1-5|.|TRBV15|many
TGTGCCACCAGCACCCTACAGGGTAGGGGAAGCAATCAGCCCCAGCATTTT
CATSTLQGRGSNQPQHF
>TRBJ1-5|TRBD1|TRBV20-1|many
TGCAGTGCTAGACAGGGGGCGCGGAATCAGCCCCAGCATTTT
CSARQGARNQPQHF
>TRBJ1-5|TRBD1|TRBV11-2|.
TGTGCCAGCAGCTTAGGGACAGGGGGCCCTCAGCCCCAGCATTTT
CASSLGTGGPQPQHF
>TRBJ1-5|.|TRBV5-6|few
TGTGCCAGCACCCTCGGGGGGGGGAGAGGCAATCAGCCCCAGCATTTT
CASTLGGGRGNQPQHF
>TRBJ2-5|.|TRBV15|.
TGTGCCACCAGCAGAGAGGCACACACGCGTGAGGAGACCCAGTACTTC
CATSREAHTREETQYF
>TRBJ2-1|TRBD2|TRBV11-2|once
TGTGCCAGCAGCTCCATAGCGGGAGGGTCCTACAATGAGCAGTTCTTC
CASSSIAGGSYNEQFF
>TRBJ2-6|.|TRBV4-3|few
TGCGCCAGCAGCCCCGTCTCTGGGGCCAACGTCCTGACTTTC
CASSPVSGANVLTF
>TRBJ2-1|.|TRBV5-1|.
TGCGCCAGCAGCCGCGATTGGGCGCGGGTCTACAATGAGCAGTTCTTC
CASSRDWARVYNEQFF
>TRBJ2-1|TRBD2|TRBV11-1|.
TGTGCCAGCAGCTTACGACTAGCGGGACTCTACGGATACAATGAGCAGTTCTTC
CASSLRLAGLYGYNEQFF
>TRBJ1-6|TRBD1|TRBV7-6|many
TGTGCCAGCAGCTCCGGGACAGGACCCTTGCCCCTCCACTTT
CASSSGTGPLPLHF
>TRBJ1-5|.|TRBV12-3/TRBV12-4|few
TGTGCCAGCAGTTTTGGACTCGTGAATCAGCCCCAGCATTTT
CASSFGLVNQPQHF
>TRBJ2-5|.|TRBV7-9|.
TGTGCCAGCAGCTTAGGTCTCCCTGAGACCCAGTACTTC
CASSLGLPETQYF
>TRBJ2-3|.|TRBV7-9|.
TGTGCCAGCAGCTTCTCGGTTAGCACAGATACGCAGTATTTT
CASSFSVSTDTQYF
>TRBJ1-5|TRBD1|TRBV12-3/TRBV12-4|many
TGTGCCAGCAGTCCGGGACAGGGCTATCAGCCCCAGCATTTT
CASSPGQGYQPQHF
>TRBJ2-1|.|TRBV27|few
TGTGCCAGCACTGCGGTAGGTGTCCACAATGAGCAGTTCTTC
CASTAVGVHNEQFF
>TRBJ2-1|.|TRBV20-1|few
TGCAGTGCTAGTACCAATGAGCAGTTCTTC
CSASTNEQFF
>TRBJ2-5|.|TRBV5-1|few
TGCGCCAGCAGCGTAGGACAGACTCAAGAGACCCAGTACTTC
CASSVGQTQETQYF
>TRBJ2-1|.|TRBV6-6|few
TGTGCCAGCAGTTACCCTTTGAATGAGCAGTTCTTC
CASSYPLNEQFF
>TRBJ2-2|.|TRBV5-6|.
TGTGCCAGCAGCCTCGGTGGTGGCCCTGGCGGGGAGCTGTTTTTT
CASSLGGGPGGELFF
>TRBJ2-1|.|TRBV5-1|many
TGCGCCAGCAGGTTTGCCATCAATGAGCAGTTCTTC
CASRFAINEQFF
>TRBJ2-7|.|TRBV29-1|few
TGCAGCGTTGAAGATCCGGGACAACGAGACTACGAGCAGTACTTC
CSVEDPGQRDYEQYF
>TRBJ2-7|.|TRBV6-5|.
TGTGCCAGCAGTTACGGGCTGCACTCCTACGAGCAGTACTTC
CASSYGLHSYEQYF
>TRBJ1-1|.|TRBV7-6|few
TGTGCCAGCAGCTTAGGCGTCGGTGTGAACACTGAAGCTTTCTTT
CASSLGVGVNTEAFF
>TRBJ2-7|.|TRBV27|few
TGTGCCAGCAGTTTAAGGAACTTTCCCTCCTACGAGCAGTACTTC
CASSLRNFPSYEQYF
>TRBJ2-1|.|TRBV27|.
TGTGCCAGCAGTTTCTCTGTGGGTAACGCCTTCTCCTACAATGAGCAGTTCTTC
CASSFSVGNAFSYNEQFF
>TRBJ2-2|TRBD2|TRBV18|.
TGTGCCAGCTCACGGAATGGACTAGCGGATAACACCGGGGAGCTGTTTTTT
CASSRNGLADNTGELFF
>TRBJ1-3|.|TRBV6-5|many
TGTGCCAGCAGTTACCTGGGACTGAGCTCTGGAAACACCATATATTTT
CASSYLGLSSGNTIYF
>TRBJ1-5|.|TRBV7-2|.
TGTGCCAGCAGCCGGGACAAATCCTATCAGCCCCAGCATTTT
CASSRDKSYQPQHF
>TRBJ2-1|TRBD1|TRBV20-1|.
TGCAGTGCTAGAGTGACAGGGGCAGGTTATCAGCAGTTCTTC
CSARVTGAGYQQFF
>TRBJ2-3|.|TRBV20-1|.
TGCAGTGCTAGAGTTTTACGGCGGGGACAAATCACTAGCACAGATACGCAGTATTTT
CSARVLRRGQITSTDTQYF
>TRBJ2-7|TRBD1|TRBV7-9|.
TGTGCCAGCAGCCCACGCCCCCCGACAGGGAGATACGAGCAGTACTTC
CASSPRPPTGRYEQYF
>TRBJ2-1|.|TRBV20-1|.
TGCAGTGCTAACACCCGGGAGATGGGCTACAATGAGCAGTTCTTC
CSANTREMGYNEQFF
>TRBJ1-1|.|TRBV20-1|few
TGCAGTGCTATTCAGGGATCCACTGAAGCTTTCTTT
CSAIQGSTEAFF
>TRBJ2-7|.|TRBV20-1|.
TGCAGTGCCACTGCTGTGGACCCATCCTACGAGCAGTACTTC
CSATAVDPSYEQYF
>TRBJ2-7|.|TRBV24-1|.
TGTGCCTCATCCTGCCTCCCCTACGAGCAGTACTTC
CASSCLPYEQYF
>TRBJ2-7|.|TRBV7-9|.
TGTGCCAGCAGCTCTGCCGTACACCCTCCCTCCTACGAGCAGTACTTC
CASSSAVHPPSYEQYF